This T cell receptor (beta chain) originates from a study of vaccination effects on CD4 cells after COVID-19. TCRdb's copy holds only in-frame clones and misses some; the assay was immunoSEQ multiplex PCR. The sample records tens of thousands of clones, around 70% being singletons. Peptide-pool stimulation followed by sequencing identified expanded antigen-specific CD4+ clonotypes in the ViraFEST assay. Culture proceeded for 10 days, and CD4+ T cells were then isolated. Everyone in the study got two shots of either the BNT162b2 or mRNA-1273 vaccine. The authors exchanged half the medium for IL-2 medium on days 3 and 7. Unmatched junction bases numbered 10, after V lost 5 bases and J lost 9 bases. The CDR3 runs to 15 residues. The germline V gene has CDR1 SQVTM and CDR2 ANQGSEA. Study outcomes and limitations: Late post-vaccination samples showed marked contraction of infection- and vaccine-induced clones.

Concerning this clone itself: Its matching antigen is unknown.

This TCR was recovered from a human donor who received a COVID-19 vaccine. This chain connects TRBV29-1 to TRBJ2-1; 13 nucleotides agree with TRBD2. The sample in question was CD4+ T cells from PBMCs cultured with HCoV-229E spike peptides, obtained after COVID-19 vaccination. CDR3 nucleotide sequence: TGCAGCGTTAAAAGGGGACTAGCGGGGCGGGGTGAGCAGTTCTTC. Translation: CSVKRGLAGRGEQFF.